What follows is one T cell receptor (beta chain) and its context. Its matching antigen is unknown. The germline V and J ends were trimmed by 0 bases and 3 bases, with 9 bases remaining between them. This CDR3 region has 14 residues. Germline lookup yields CDR1 SGDLS and CDR2 YYNGEE. This entry comes from a study of cytomegalovirus exposure and HLA in healthy donors. Study-wide context: Among approximately 400 genotyped donors, approximately 80% fell in the Caucasian-associated ancestry cluster.

This PCR relied on a set of 60 Vbeta primers and 13 Jbeta primers. Assay: immunoSEQ multiplex PCR; the TCRdb copy retains only in-frame clones and omits some. The sample holds about 130,000 clones, about 8.5% seen once. Study observations and caveats: In a later analysis, HLA-associated TCR beta chains were more clonally expanded than equally common others. The majority of TCR sequences were rare, yet some public TCRs appeared in many donors. Immune exposure data for these donors was limited to CMV serostatus.

Sequencing was performed on PBMCs. V usage is TRBV9 and J usage is TRBJ1-2; D possibly corresponds to TRBD1 (5 bases). The receptor was derived from a middle-aged man in good health and CMV-seronegative. CDR3 coding DNA: TGTGCCAGCAGCGTAGGTCGACAGTACTATGGCTACACCTTC. This encodes CASSVGRQYYGYTF.